A single sample gave rise to the 21 T cell receptor beta chains below, sequenced in a study of blood T cell repertoires in COVID-19. The data were produced by immunoSEQ multiplex PCR, yet TCRdb's version contains in-frame clones alone and is incomplete. The data hold over 150,000 clones, with around 94% observed a single time. Source material: peripheral blood. The receptors come from a man younger than 45 with COVID-19, enrolled during active disease.

This chain joins TRBV9 and TRBJ1-2; 9 bases are shared with TRBD1. The CDR3 spans 17 residues. The J segment lost 4 bases and the V segment lost 2 bases, leaving 12 bases of the junction unmatched. The germline V gene encodes CDR1 SGDLS and CDR2 YYNGEE. CDR3 DNA: TGTGCCAGCAGCGTGGACAGGGGATTTGGGTCTGGCTATGGCTACACCTTC. This sequence encodes CASSVDRGFGSGYGYTF.

The genes are TRBV12-3 or TRBV12-4 and TRBJ2-1; D may be TRBD1 (5 bases). V lost 3 bases and J lost 8, with 8 bases in between. This CDR3 is built from 12 residues. In DNA, the CDR3 is TGTGCCAGCAGTTTCAGGGTCGATGAGCAGTTCTTC. It translates to CASSFRVDEQFF.

This clone was counted a single time. The gene calls are TRBV30 and TRBJ1-2; the D gene is possibly TRBD1 (6 bases). V was trimmed by 4 bases and J by 2 bases, leaving 11 bases between them. The length of the CDR3 is 13 residues. Germline assignment: CDR1 GTSNPN and CDR2 SVGIG (reference sequence). CDR3 DNA: TGTGCCTGGATGGGGGGGGCGAACTATGGCTACACCTTC. Protein product: CAWMGGANYGYTF.

V gene TRBV9 combines with J gene TRBJ1-4; 9 bases are shared with TRBD1. From germline, CDR1 is SGDLS and CDR2 YYNGEE. Trimming removed 5 bases from V and 6 bases from J; junction bases left unmatched: 8. This CDR3 comprises 15 residues. The DNA for the CDR3 is TGTGCCAGCAGTCACGGACAGGGGATAGATGAAAAACTGTTTTTT. This sequence encodes CASSHGQGIDEKLFF.

This clone showed up just a few times. The chain is built from TRBV7-4 and TRBJ2-5; 16 bases map to TRBD2. The CDR3 extends over 19 amino acids. V lost 0 bases to trimming and J lost 4 bases; unmatched junction nucleotides: 8. Germline lookup yields CDR1 SGHVT and CDR2 SQSDAQ. The CDR3 bases are TGTGCCAGCAGCTTAGCGCTTGGGACTAGCGGGGGGGCCTTAGAGACCCAGTACTTC. Translation: CASSLALGTSGGALETQYF. Complete variable domain (other parts from reference TRBV7-4 and TRBJ2-5): GAGVSQSPRYKVAKRGRDVALRCDSISGHVTLYWYRQTLGQGSEVLTYSQSDAQRDKSGRPSGRFSAERPERSVSTLKIQRTEQGDSAVYLCASSLALGTSGGALETQYFGPGTRLLVL.

This clone was picked up one time. The rearrangement links TRBV2 to TRBJ1-4; D unresolved. Germline assignment: CDR1 SNHLY and CDR2 FYNNEI. This CDR3 comprises 11 residues. CDR3 DNA sequence: TGTGTCGCAGGCGGGCGTGAAAAACTGTTTTTT. This codes for CVAGGREKLFF.

V gene TRBV6-6 combines with J gene TRBJ1-5; 8 nucleotides line up with TRBD1. The CDR3 sequence is 15 residues long. V was pared by 5 bases and J by 0 bases, with 3 bases of the junction left unmatched. CDR1 MNHNY and CDR2 SVGAGI come from the germline V gene (reference sequence). DNA of the CDR3: TGTGCCAGCAGTAAGGGACAGGTTAGCAATCAGCCCCAGCATTTT. Translated: CASSKGQVSNQPQHF.

The CDR3 spells CASSFHSPLHF. The CDR3 DNA reads TGTGCCAGCTCTTTCCATTCACCCCTCCACTTT. The V and J genes are TRBV2 and TRBJ1-6; D unresolved. V gave up 8 bases and J gave up 8 bases, with 7 bases separating them. The germline CDR1 and CDR2 sequences are SNHLY and FYNNEI. This CDR3 comprises 11 residues.

The rearrangement links TRBV7-9 to TRBJ1-6; tentative D call: TRBD1 (5 bases). Trimming removed 10 bases from V and 7 bases from J, with 14 bases in between. This CDR3 has 13 amino acids. In germline, CDR1 is SEHNR, CDR2 FQNEAQ (reference sequence). The CDR3 reads CATQGPGNSPLHF. For the CDR3, the DNA is TGTGCCACCCAGGGTCCGGGCAATTCACCCCTCCACTTT.

J is TRBJ1-5 and V is TRBV6-5, with 7 positions matching TRBD1. Germline lookup yields CDR1 MNHEY and CDR2 SVGAGI. This CDR3 has 14 residues. The trim removed 6 bases at V and 6 bases at J, leaving 8 bases unmatched. The CDR3 is CASRQLTGVQPQHF. In DNA form, the CDR3 reads TGTGCCAGCAGACAACTCACAGGGGTTCAGCCCCAGCATTTT.

The V gene is TRBV3-1 (or the pseudogene TRBV3-2), the J gene TRBJ1-3, with 7 bases identical to TRBD1. Trimming at V came to 1 base and at J to 3 bases, leaving 3 bases not matched to a gene. There are 15 residues in the CDR3. The germline V gene has CDR1 LGHDT and CDR2 YNNKEL (reference sequence). The CDR3 nucleotides are TGTGCCAGCAGCCAAGCAGGGGGAGGTGGAAACACCATATATTTT. It specifies CASSQAGGGGNTIYF.

The gene calls are TRBV9 and TRBJ2-1; 15 bases are shared with TRBD2. J was trimmed by 8 bases and V by 2 bases; bases with no gene match: 5. CDR3 length: 16 residues. Per the germline V gene, CDR1 is SGDLS and CDR2 is YYNGEE. CDR3 loop: CASSVGLAGGLDEQFF. CDR3 DNA sequence: TGTGCCAGCAGCGTCGGACTAGCGGGGGGGCTAGATGAGCAGTTCTTC.

The chain carries TRBV5-1 and TRBJ1-1, with D possibly matching TRBD1 (6 bases). V was cut by 2 bases and J by 1 base, with 9 bases left in between. The CDR3 is made up of 14 amino acids. Germline V gene data show CDR1 as SGHRS and CDR2 as YFSETQ. The CDR3: CASSFTGQNTEAFF. For the CDR3, the DNA is TGCGCCAGCAGCTTCACAGGGCAGAACACTGAAGCTTTCTTT.

This chain uses TRBV5-1 with TRBJ1-2; no reliable D call. V was clipped by 0 bases and J by 8 bases, with 17 bases between them. The CDR3 contains 15 residues. Looked up from germline, CDR1 is SGHRS and CDR2 is YFSETQ. The CDR3 coding sequence is TGCGCCAGCAGCTTGGGGCCGGGATCGAAGGTAGGCTACACCTTC. This sequence encodes CASSLGPGSKVGYTF.

The chain employs TRBV27 and TRBJ2-1; D is perhaps TRBD2 (7 bases). V was pared by 5 bases and J by 4 bases, with 12 bases between. Germline CDR1 MNHEY, CDR2 SMNVEV (reference sequence). This CDR3 is built from 14 residues. The CDR3 DNA is TGTGCCAGCAGTACAGGGACTACTTACAATGAGCAGTTCTTC. Amino acids: CASSTGTTYNEQFF.

This chain uses TRBV11-2 with TRBJ1-5, with no clear D. The CDR3 spans 13 residues. Germline V gives CDR1 SGHAT, CDR2 FQNNGV. The germline V and J ends were trimmed by 2 bases and 5 bases, with 7 bases remaining between them. The CDR3 sequence: CASSLSPHQPQHF. In DNA form, the CDR3 reads TGTGCCAGCAGCTTAAGCCCCCATCAGCCCCAGCATTTT.

The chain recombines TRBV5-5 with TRBJ1-5, with no clear D. This CDR3 has 16 residues. Trimming took 0 bases from V and 0 from J, leaving 10 bases between them. Germline V CDR1 and CDR2: SGHKS, YYEKEE (reference sequence). CDR3 DNA: TGTGCCAGCAGCTTGGGGGCAGTTTATAGCAATCAGCCCCAGCATTTT. Translated: CASSLGAVYSNQPQHF.

Of note for this clone: In the same sample, other DNA sequences code for this CDR3. The genes are TRBV2 and TRBJ1-6; D is ambiguous. V was cut by 4 bases and J by 0 bases, with 7 bases left in between. CDR1 SNHLY and CDR2 FYNNEI come from the germline V gene. The CDR3 is 15 residues long. Here the CDR3 DNA reads TGTGCCAGCAGTGCTGGGAGCTCCTATAATTCACCCCTCCACTTT. Translation gives CASSAGSSYNSPLHF.

The chain recombines TRBV18 with TRBJ1-3; 10 bases map to TRBD1. Looked up from germline, CDR1 is KGHSH and CDR2 is LQKENI. The CDR3 consists of 17 residues. The ends lost 3 bases at V and 2 bases at J; junction bases unmatched: 7. The CDR3 reads CASSPLQGQGAGNTIYF. CDR3 sequence (DNA): TGTGCCAGCTCACCTCTGCAAGGACAGGGGGCTGGAAACACCATATATTTT.

The chain combines TRBV3-1 (or the pseudogene TRBV3-2) with TRBJ1-1, with 9 bases matching TRBD1. J was trimmed by 1 base and V by 4 bases; bases with no gene match: 4. The CDR3 contains 15 residues. CDR1 LGHDT and CDR2 YNNKEL come from the germline V gene (reference sequence). The CDR3 DNA reads as TGTGCCAGCAGCCCACCGGACAGGGGGAACACTGAAGCTTTCTTT. Translating it yields CASSPPDRGNTEAFF.

This chain joins TRBV5-1 and TRBJ1-1; the match to TRBD1 covers 9 bases. This CDR3 is built from 16 residues. The germline V gene encodes CDR1 SGHRS and CDR2 YFSETQ. Trimming at V came to 4 bases and at J to 1 base, leaving 8 bases not matched to a gene. Written as DNA, the CDR3 is TGCGCCAGCAGCCCAAGAGGGACAGGGCAGAACACTGAAGCTTTCTTT. Amino acids: CASSPRGTGQNTEAFF.